This is a list of T cell receptor beta chains from one sample in a study of T cell responses to AZD1222 COVID-19 vaccine. Profiling relied on immunoSEQ multiplex PCR, and the TCRdb table lists in-frame clones only, not all of them. The sample consists of 130,000 to 150,000 clones, approximately 86% of them appearing once. This material consisted of peripheral blood, taken 28 days after the second dose of the MenACWY control vaccine. The receptors derive from an adult who received the MenACWY meningococcal vaccine as a control. The CDR3 runs from the conserved cysteine through the conserved F or W. Each record gives: clone size, V gene, CDR3 length, J gene, D gene, CDR3 DNA, CDR3 protein. A D gene is named only where the DNA matches it firmly. Clone size is stated in some rows and not others, as once, few, many or a class when expanded.

clone size: NA
V gene: TRBV19
CDR3 length: 13
J gene: TRBJ1-1
D gene: NA
CDR3 DNA: TGTGCCAGTAGTATAGGCTCCTACACTGAAGCTTTCTTT
CDR3 protein: CASSIGSYTEAFF

clone size: NA
V gene: TRBV24-1
CDR3 length: 14
J gene: TRBJ2-5
D gene: TRBD1
CDR3 DNA: TGTGCCACCAGTGATCCAGGGGGCCTGGAGACCCAGTACTTC
CDR3 protein: CATSDPGGLETQYF

clone size: NA
V gene: TRBV21-1
CDR3 length: 18
J gene: TRBJ1-4
D gene: NA
CDR3 DNA: TGTGCCAGCAGCAAAGGGGCCCCACAGGCGGCAACTAATGAAAAACTGTTTTTT
CDR3 protein: CASSKGAPQAATNEKLFF

clone size: NA
V gene: TRBV5-6
CDR3 length: 19
J gene: TRBJ2-2
D gene: TRBD2
CDR3 DNA: TGTGCCAGCAGCTTGTTGGCTAGCGGGGCCCGAAGGTATGCCGGGGAGCTGTTTTTT
CDR3 protein: CASSLLASGARRYAGELFF

clone size: NA
V gene: TRBV11-1
CDR3 length: 15
J gene: TRBJ2-1
D gene: NA
CDR3 DNA: TGTGCCAGCAGCTCTAGGGTCAGGAACTACAATGAGCAGTTCTTC
CDR3 protein: CASSSRVRNYNEQFF

clone size: NA
V gene: TRBV19
CDR3 length: 16
J gene: TRBJ2-3
D gene: TRBD2
CDR3 DNA: TGTGCCAGTAGGGATAGACTAGCGGGAGCTTCAGATACGCAGTATTTT
CDR3 protein: CASRDRLAGASDTQYF

clone size: NA
V gene: TRBV7-9
CDR3 length: 15
J gene: TRBJ1-1
D gene: NA
CDR3 DNA: TGTGCCAGCAGCTTAGGGGGGGCAGCGAACACTGAAGCTTTCTTT
CDR3 protein: CASSLGGAANTEAFF

clone size: NA
V gene: TRBV9
CDR3 length: 14
J gene: TRBJ2-3
D gene: NA
CDR3 DNA: TGTGCCAGCAGCGTAGAAGACAGCACAGATACGCAGTATTTT
CDR3 protein: CASSVEDSTDTQYF

clone size: NA
V gene: TRBV11-2
CDR3 length: 15
J gene: TRBJ1-2
D gene: NA
CDR3 DNA: TGTGCCAGCAGCTCGTCATCGGGTATTAACTATGGCTACACCTTC
CDR3 protein: CASSSSSGINYGYTF

clone size: once
V gene: TRBV18
CDR3 length: 16
J gene: TRBJ2-1
D gene: TRBD2
CDR3 DNA: TGTGCCAGCTCACCGATGGCAGCGGGAGGATACAATGAGCAGTTCTTC
CDR3 protein: CASSPMAAGGYNEQFF

clone size: NA
V gene: TRBV19
CDR3 length: 15
J gene: TRBJ1-6
D gene: NA
CDR3 DNA: TGTGCCAGTACCAATCCGGGAGTTAAGAATTCACCCCTCCACTTT
CDR3 protein: CASTNPGVKNSPLHF

clone size: NA
V gene: TRBV6-5
CDR3 length: 13
J gene: TRBJ1-1
D gene: TRBD1
CDR3 DNA: TGTGCCAGCAGCCCCCGACAGGGGGCTGAAGCTTTCTTT
CDR3 protein: CASSPRQGAEAFF

clone size: NA
V gene: TRBV10-3
CDR3 length: 15
J gene: TRBJ1-2
D gene: NA
CDR3 DNA: TGTGCCATCAGTGAGGGGGCCAGGGGTGGATATGGCTACACCTTC
CDR3 protein: CAISEGARGGYGYTF

clone size: NA
V gene: TRBV14
CDR3 length: 15
J gene: TRBJ2-7
D gene: TRBD2
CDR3 DNA: TGTGCCAGCAGCCAAATAGCGGGAGAGTACTACGAGCAGTACTTC
CDR3 protein: CASSQIAGEYYEQYF

clone size: NA
V gene: TRBV19
CDR3 length: 18
J gene: TRBJ2-2
D gene: NA
CDR3 DNA: TGTGCCAGTAGTGCCGGATACTCAGGGATGGTAGGCACCGGGGAGCTGTTTTTT
CDR3 protein: CASSAGYSGMVGTGELFF

clone size: NA
V gene: TRBV15
CDR3 length: 15
J gene: TRBJ1-2
D gene: TRBD1
CDR3 DNA: TGTGCCACCAGCAGAGAGGGACAGAAACTCTATGGCTACACCTTC
CDR3 protein: CATSREGQKLYGYTF

clone size: once
V gene: TRBV9
CDR3 length: 15
J gene: TRBJ2-1
D gene: NA
CDR3 DNA: TGTGCCAGCAGCGTAGGTGGGAACTCCTACAATGAGCAGTTCTTC
CDR3 protein: CASSVGGNSYNEQFF

clone size: once
V gene: TRBV5-1
CDR3 length: 15
J gene: TRBJ2-3
D gene: NA
CDR3 DNA: TGCGCCAGCAGCTTAAATACTCAGGGCGCAGATACGCAGTATTTT
CDR3 protein: CASSLNTQGADTQYF

clone size: NA
V gene: TRBV9
CDR3 length: 16
J gene: TRBJ2-1
D gene: TRBD2
CDR3 DNA: TGTGCCAGCAGTCAAATTGGGACTAGCGGGAGAGGTGAGCAGTTCTTC
CDR3 protein: CASSQIGTSGRGEQFF

clone size: NA
V gene: TRBV9
CDR3 length: 14
J gene: TRBJ2-1
D gene: NA
CDR3 DNA: TGTGCCAGCAGCACAGTAAGTGGCTACAATGAGCAGTTCTTC
CDR3 protein: CASSTVSGYNEQFF

clone size: NA
V gene: TRBV3-1/TRBV3-2
CDR3 length: 13
J gene: TRBJ1-1
D gene: NA
CDR3 DNA: TGTGCCAGCAGCCAAAATGGGAACACTGAAGCTTTCTTT
CDR3 protein: CASSQNGNTEAFF

clone size: NA
V gene: TRBV6-5
CDR3 length: 15
J gene: TRBJ2-7
D gene: NA
CDR3 DNA: TGTGCCAGCAGTTACTCGGCCAGGGGAACCTACGAGCAGTACTTC
CDR3 protein: CASSYSARGTYEQYF

clone size: NA
V gene: TRBV3-1/TRBV3-2
CDR3 length: 17
J gene: TRBJ2-3
D gene: NA
CDR3 DNA: TGTGCCAGCAGCCAACCACCCCCAGGGGGGTCGGCAGATACGCAGTATTTT
CDR3 protein: CASSQPPPGGSADTQYF

clone size: once
V gene: TRBV19
CDR3 length: 14
J gene: TRBJ2-1
D gene: TRBD1
CDR3 DNA: TGTGCCAGTACTGGGGACAGGTGGAAGGCTGAGCAGTTCTTC
CDR3 protein: CASTGDRWKAEQFF

clone size: NA
V gene: TRBV28
CDR3 length: 12
J gene: TRBJ1-1
D gene: NA
CDR3 DNA: TGTGCCAGCAGTTTACAGAGCGGTGAAGCTTTCTTT
CDR3 protein: CASSLQSGEAFF

clone size: NA
V gene: TRBV9
CDR3 length: 15
J gene: TRBJ2-3
D gene: TRBD2
CDR3 DNA: TGTGCCAGCAGCGTAGCGGCGGGGGGGCTAGATACGCAGTATTTT
CDR3 protein: CASSVAAGGLDTQYF

clone size: NA
V gene: TRBV5-5
CDR3 length: 16
J gene: TRBJ2-2
D gene: NA
CDR3 DNA: TGTGCCAGCAGCAAGAGGGGGGAGGAGAACACCGGGGAGCTGTTTTTT
CDR3 protein: CASSKRGEENTGELFF

clone size: NA
V gene: TRBV7-8
CDR3 length: 11
J gene: TRBJ1-1
D gene: NA
CDR3 DNA: TGTGCCAGCAGCCGGGGGAATGAAGCTTTCTTT
CDR3 protein: CASSRGNEAFF

clone size: NA
V gene: TRBV11-3
CDR3 length: 14
J gene: TRBJ1-4
D gene: NA
CDR3 DNA: TGTGCCAGCAGCTTAGGGGGGAGTGGCGAAAAACTGTTTTTT
CDR3 protein: CASSLGGSGEKLFF

clone size: few
V gene: TRBV7-9
CDR3 length: 9
J gene: TRBJ2-1
D gene: NA
CDR3 DNA: TGTGCCAGCAGCAATGAGCAGTTCTTC
CDR3 protein: CASSNEQFF

clone size: NA
V gene: TRBV10-3
CDR3 length: 14
J gene: TRBJ2-5
D gene: NA
CDR3 DNA: TGTGCCATCAATTATCAGGAGTACCAAGAGACCCAGTACTTC
CDR3 protein: CAINYQEYQETQYF

clone size: few
V gene: TRBV11-3
CDR3 length: 14
J gene: TRBJ2-7
D gene: NA
CDR3 DNA: TGTGCCAGCAGTCCATGGGTACACCCCTACGAGCAGTACTTC
CDR3 protein: CASSPWVHPYEQYF

clone size: NA
V gene: TRBV19
CDR3 length: 14
J gene: TRBJ1-5
D gene: NA
CDR3 DNA: TGTGCCAGTAGCCCGGACAGCGCTAATCAGCCCCAGCATTTT
CDR3 protein: CASSPDSANQPQHF

clone size: NA
V gene: TRBV2
CDR3 length: 14
J gene: TRBJ2-3
D gene: NA
CDR3 DNA: TGTGCCAGCAGTGGATTGGGGGCCACAGATACGCAGTATTTT
CDR3 protein: CASSGLGATDTQYF

clone size: once
V gene: TRBV18
CDR3 length: 13
J gene: TRBJ1-2
D gene: NA
CDR3 DNA: TGTGCCAGCTCAGAGAGAGGGAACTATGGCTACACCTTC
CDR3 protein: CASSERGNYGYTF

clone size: once
V gene: TRBV4-1
CDR3 length: 15
J gene: TRBJ1-6
D gene: NA
CDR3 DNA: TGCGCCAGCAGCCAAGATGTTCAGGGTGGTACACCCCTCCACTTT
CDR3 protein: CASSQDVQGGTPLHF

clone size: NA
V gene: TRBV5-6
CDR3 length: 19
J gene: TRBJ2-1
D gene: NA
CDR3 DNA: TGTGCCAGCAGCTTGCTCGATAAACTCCCCAGGAAACCCTACAATGAGCAGTTCTTC
CDR3 protein: CASSLLDKLPRKPYNEQFF

clone size: NA
V gene: TRBV7-9
CDR3 length: 15
J gene: TRBJ2-3
D gene: NA
CDR3 DNA: TGTGCCAGCAGCTTACTTGGAGGTCAGGGAGATACGCAGTATTTT
CDR3 protein: CASSLLGGQGDTQYF

clone size: NA
V gene: TRBV28
CDR3 length: 15
J gene: TRBJ2-7
D gene: NA
CDR3 DNA: TGTGCCAGCAGTTTACCCCTTGGGGTTTCCTACGAGCAGTACTTC
CDR3 protein: CASSLPLGVSYEQYF

clone size: once
V gene: TRBV12-3/TRBV12-4
CDR3 length: 13
J gene: TRBJ2-7
D gene: TRBD1
CDR3 DNA: TGTGCCAGCAGTCGGGACAGGAACTACGAGCAGTACTTC
CDR3 protein: CASSRDRNYEQYF

clone size: NA
V gene: TRBV25-1
CDR3 length: 15
J gene: TRBJ1-6
D gene: TRBD1
CDR3 DNA: TGTGCCAGCAGTGAAATCGGACAGGGCAATTCACCCCTCCACTTT
CDR3 protein: CASSEIGQGNSPLHF